This T cell receptor beta chain emerged from a study of PD-1 blockade in classical Hodgkin lymphoma. Study-wide points: Factors driving the repertoire differences, possibly disease activity or prior therapy, remain undefined. CD4+ TCR diversity, unlike CD8+, rose significantly by C4D1. Newly diagnosed patients were reported to exhibit reduced baseline TCR diversity relative to healthy donors.

Trimming stripped 4 bases from V and 7 bases from J, with 17 bases between. This CDR3 is built from 14 residues. Germline V gives CDR1 SGHRS, CDR2 YFSETQ. As to time point: cycle 4 day 1 (C4D1), after five to seven weeks of nivolumab. Each patient's relapse followed autologous stem cell transplantation, and brentuximab vedotin exposure varied. The patients, who had relapsed/refractory classical Hodgkin lymphoma, achieved best responses of complete response, partial response or progressive disease. The data were produced by immunoSEQ multiplex PCR, yet TCRdb's version contains in-frame clones alone and is incomplete. The table records 45,000 to 60,000 clones, 80% of them present only once. This clone showed up just a few times. Its antigen is unidentified.

J is TRBJ1-2 and V is TRBV5-1; D might be TRBD1 (5 bases). This sample comprised peripheral blood mononuclear cells (PBMCs), obtained before the fourth cycle of nivolumab. This TCR derives from a human donor with classical Hodgkin lymphoma. The chain's CDR3 is CASSPPLVGGGYTF. The CDR3 DNA reads TGCGCCAGCAGCCCCCCTCTAGTTGGGGGTGGCTACACCTTC. Full variable domain (remainder filled in from reference TRBV5-1 and TRBJ1-2): KAGVTQTPRYLIKTRGQQVTLSCSPISGHRSVSWYQQTPGQGLQFLFEYFSETQRNKGNFPGRFSGRQFSNSRSEMNVSTLELGDSALYLCASSPPLVGGGYTFGSGTRLTVV.